This record looks at one T cell receptor beta chain sequence and its context. This entry comes from a study of shared clonotypes between healthy human individuals. Only in-frame clones appear in the TCRdb table, and some are missing; sequencing was by immunoSEQ multiplex PCR. The sample has roughly 2,000,000 clones; approximately 94% are singletons. V shed 4 bases, J shed 4 bases, and the junction held 10 bases outside the gene matches. The CDR3 spans 18 residues. Germline V gene data show CDR1 as MGHRA and CDR2 as YSYEKL. Naive CD8 cells were CD45RO-negative, positively selected for CCR7, excluding terminally differentiated effector memory CD45RA+ cells.

The origin of this receptor is a young man in good health. Input material: naive CD8+ T cells sorted from blood. The chain employs TRBV4-1 and TRBJ2-2; 12 bases map to TRBD2. The DNA of the CDR3 is TGCGCCAGCAGCCTGACTAGCGGGGGCACCCTAGGCACCGGGGAGCTGTTTTTT. It encodes CASSLTSGGTLGTGELFF.